The 13 T cell receptor beta chains reported below all come from one sample, sequenced in a study of regulatory T cells in long-lasting Graves disease. Time point here: persistent/refractory GD, antithyroid drugs over 5 years with positive TRAb. PBMC-extracted RNA yielded the TCR library. CDR3-region Arm-PCR and iRepertoire HTBI primers produced the TCR beta libraries. TCRdb analysed the multiplex PCR reads with MiXCR anew, one entry per CDR3 protein. Of about 430,000 distinct CDR3 sequences in the sample, 20% to 25% were seen once. The source material was peripheral blood mononuclear cells (PBMCs), sampled when the disease was refractory, from a patient treated with antithyroid drugs. The receptors shown here come from a female donor with Graves disease.

Only a few counts were recorded for this clonotype. The chain couples TRBV3-1 to TRBJ2-1; D possibly uses TRBD1 or TRBD2 (5 bases each). CDR1 LGHDT and CDR2 YNNKEL come from the germline V gene (reference sequence). The CDR3 sequence is 15 residues long. V was trimmed by 4 bases and J by 6 bases, leaving 16 bases between them. In nucleotides, the CDR3 is TGTGCCAGCAGCCTGGGACCACCCTCGACCAATGAGCAGTTCTTC. It encodes CASSLGPPSTNEQFF.

This clonotype was detected ten times or more. The chain recombines TRBV28 with TRBJ2-2, with no clear D. Germline V CDR1 and CDR2: MDHEN, SYDVKM. This CDR3 spans 15 amino acids. The germline V and J ends were trimmed by 7 bases and 1 base, with 13 bases remaining between them. The CDR3 spells CASTPSDGNTGELFF. The DNA of the CDR3 is TGTGCCAGCACCCCCTCGGATGGGAACACCGGGGAGCTGTTTTTT.

This clonotype was counted only a few times. This chain links TRBV6-9 with TRBJ2-7, with TRBD2 identical over 12 bases. The V and J ends lost 3 bases and 6 bases, in that order; junction bases with no gene match: 9. CDR3 length equals 16 residues. Germline CDR1 reads MNHGY; CDR2 reads SVAAGI. Written as DNA, the CDR3 is TGTGCCAGCAGTTACTCTAGCGGGAGGGCCGGAGGCGAGCAGTACTTC. Residues: CASSYSSGRAGGEQYF.

The chain carries TRBV27 and TRBJ2-6; no clear D. The CDR3 has 16 amino acids. The V end lost 2 bases, the J end lost 0 bases, and 8 bases lay between the germline ends. Looked up from germline, CDR1 is MNHEY and CDR2 is SMNVEV (reference sequence). The CDR3 nucleotides read TGTGCCAGCAGTTTAACCCCGAGCTCTGGGGCCAACGTCCTGACTTTC. Translation: CASSLTPSSGANVLTF.

CDR3 DNA sequence: TGTGCCAGCGGTAACCGGGGGGATACGCAGTATTTT. The encoded protein is CASGNRGDTQYF. The chain carries TRBV7-3 and TRBJ2-3, with D perhaps matching TRBD2 (6 bases). Trimming took 8 bases from V and 6 from J, leaving 12 bases between them. The CDR3 length is 12 residues. Per germline, CDR1 SGHTA and CDR2 FQGTGA.

This clonotype was observed a handful of times. The CDR3 region has the DNA TGCAGTGCTAGAGTTGCGGGGCTCTACGAGCAGTACTTC. This codes for CSARVAGLYEQYF. This chain uses TRBV20-1 with TRBJ2-7; a possible D gene is TRBD2 (6 bases). The CDR3 contains 13 residues. Germline CDR1 and CDR2: DFQATT and SNEGSKA (reference sequence). The V end lost 1 base, the J end lost 3 bases, and 10 bases lay between the germline ends.

The chain has TRBV30 and TRBJ2-1, with no clear D. Germline V CDR1 and CDR2: GTSNPN, SVGIG (reference sequence). The CDR3 spans 15 residues. V was trimmed by 5 bases and J by 3 bases, leaving 17 bases between them. The CDR3 is CAWSPLARNYNEQFF. In nucleotides, the CDR3 is TGTGCCTGGTCCCCGTTAGCAAGAAACTACAATGAGCAGTTCTTC.

This clonotype was picked up one time. The genes are TRBV5-6 and TRBJ2-5; D may match TRBD1 or TRBD2 (5 bases each). From germline, CDR1 is SGHDT and CDR2 YYEEEE. This CDR3 region has 12 residues. V was pared by 7 bases and J by 9 bases, with 16 bases between. The CDR3 is CASRLHQGAQYF. The DNA for the CDR3 is TGTGCCAGCCGTCTACATCAGGGAGCCCAGTACTTC.

The J gene is TRBJ2-2, the V gene TRBV12-3 or TRBV12-4; the D is unclear. Trimming left V 2 bases short and J 6 bases short, with 16 bases between. The CDR3 runs 16 residues. The CDR3 bases are TGTGCCAGCAGTTTACGGTCCGGTTCTAGGGCCGGGGAGCTGTTTTTT. Its protein is CASSLRSGSRAGELFF.

This clonotype was counted ten times or more. The J gene is TRBJ2-7, the V gene TRBV12-3 or TRBV12-4; 7 nucleotides agree with TRBD1. V was clipped by 1 base and J by 7 bases; unmatched bases: 7. The CDR3 loop spans 14 amino acids. The CDR3 region has the DNA TGTGCCAGCAGTTTAGGGGGGACAGTGGGGGAGCAGTACTTC. Amino acids: CASSLGGTVGEQYF.

A word on this clonotype: Since a much larger clone is just one base distant, this may be a read error. V gene TRBV2 combines with J gene TRBJ2-2; D not resolved. In germline, CDR1 is SNHLY, CDR2 FYNNEI. The CDR3 has 13 residues. Trimming shortened V by 11 bases and J by 0 bases, and 10 bases separated the two germline ends. The CDR3 is CAGKLSNTGELFF. Written as DNA, the CDR3 is TGTGCCGGCAAATTATCGAACACCGGGGAGCTGTTTTTT. The variable domain in full, with the rest retrieved from reference TRBV2 and TRBJ2-2, is EPEVTQTPSHQVTQMGQEVILRCVPISNHLYFYWYRQILGQKVEFLVSFYNNEISEKSEIFDDQFSVERPDGSNFTLKIRSTKLEDSAMYFCAGKLSNTGELFFGEGSRLTVL.

At least ten counts were recorded for this clonotype. This chain links TRBV14 with TRBJ1-2, with 8 bases that match TRBD1. Germline trimming cut 0 bases from V and 6 bases from J; bases unmatched to any gene: 12. Germline loops: CDR1 SGHDN, CDR2 FVKESK. The length of the CDR3 is 17 residues. Here the CDR3 DNA reads TGTGCCAGCAGCCAAGACTTAAACCCCCCAGGGGGCCATGGCTACACCTTC. Its translation is CASSQDLNPPGGHGYTF.

This clonotype was picked up many times. CDR3 sequence reads: CASSARQGPNEKLFF. CDR3 in DNA: TGCGCCAGCAGCGCGCGACAGGGGCCTAATGAAAAACTGTTTTTT. The gene calls are TRBV5-1 and TRBJ1-4; TRBD1 agrees at 8 bases. J was trimmed by 3 bases and V by 4 bases; bases with no gene match: 5. Looked up from germline, CDR1 is SGHRS and CDR2 is YFSETQ. The CDR3 spans 15 residues.